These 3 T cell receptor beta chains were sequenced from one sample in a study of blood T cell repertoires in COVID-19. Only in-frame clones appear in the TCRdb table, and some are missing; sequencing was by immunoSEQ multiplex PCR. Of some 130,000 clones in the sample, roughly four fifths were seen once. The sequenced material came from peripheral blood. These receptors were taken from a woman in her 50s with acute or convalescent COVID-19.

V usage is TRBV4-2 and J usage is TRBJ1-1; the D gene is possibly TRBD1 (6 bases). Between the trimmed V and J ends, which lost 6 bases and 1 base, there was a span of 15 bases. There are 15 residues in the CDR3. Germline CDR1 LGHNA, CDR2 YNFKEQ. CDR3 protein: CASSREQGQNTEAFF. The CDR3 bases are TGTGCCAGCAGTCGGGAACAGGGCCAGAACACTGAAGCTTTCTTT.

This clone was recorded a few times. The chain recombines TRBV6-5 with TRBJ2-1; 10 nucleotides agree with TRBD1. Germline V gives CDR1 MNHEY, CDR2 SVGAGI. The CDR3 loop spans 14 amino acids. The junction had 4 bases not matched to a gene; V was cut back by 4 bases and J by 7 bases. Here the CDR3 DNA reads TGTGCCAGCAGTTCCGGGACAGGGGTGAATGAGCAGTTCTTC. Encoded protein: CASSSGTGVNEQFF.

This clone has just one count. The CDR3 protein is CASSPTTGFNYGYTF. The CDR3 DNA reads as TGTGCCAGCAGTCCTACGACAGGTTTCAACTATGGCTACACCTTC. The rearrangement links TRBV28 to TRBJ1-2, with D possibly TRBD1 on 6 matching bases. Trimming stripped 5 bases from V and 2 bases from J, with 15 bases between. This CDR3 is built from 15 residues. Germline CDR1 MDHEN, CDR2 SYDVKM.